This T cell receptor beta chain was recovered during a study of blood T cells in healthy people across ages. Then a second PCR, running about 6 to 12 cycles, was carried out with a sample-barcoded 5' primer and a J-beta primer mix. From the 5' RACE reads, TCRdb called clonotypes with MiXCR, one entry per CDR3 protein. The sample holds fewer than 800,000 distinct CDR3 sequences, around 48% seen once. Looked up from germline, CDR1 is MGHDK and CDR2 is SYGVNS. V shed 5 bases and J shed 0 bases, with 5 bases lying between them. The CDR3 is 12 residues long. The sequence was obtained from a woman aged 55-70 years in good health. The sample taken for sequencing was blood. V gene TRBV25-1 combines with J gene TRBJ2-7; D is unresolved. CDR3 sequence reads: CASSTYSYEQYF. The CDR3 DNA is TGTGCCAGCAGTACATACTCCTACGAGCAGTACTTC.